Listed below are T cell receptor beta chains from one sample, sequenced in a study of blood T cells in healthy people across ages. Using its own MiXCR run on the 5' RACE reads, TCRdb lists one record per CDR3 protein. The table lists roughly 930,000 distinct CDR3 sequences, 40% to 60% of them singletons. The sample taken for sequencing was blood. The receptors were sampled from a man under 40 in good health. CDR3s include the opening cysteine and the closing phenylalanine or tryptophan.

len	v_gene	j_gene	CDR3aa
11	TRBV29-1	TRBJ2-7	CSGGLGDEQYF
15	TRBV20-1	TRBJ2-2	CSASLGGLTTGELFF
19	TRBV20-1	TRBJ2-1	CSARDFSGVPSQSYNEQFF
12	TRBV10-3	-	CAISESAETQYF
14	TRBV7-9	TRBJ1-2	CASRAGTGIYGYTF
15	TRBV7-9	TRBJ1-2	CASSKTGQPNYGYTF
17	TRBV11-2	TRBJ2-7	CASSFPKTSGDPYEQYF
16	TRBV5-6	TRBJ2-3	CASSSLDRGLTDTQYF
17	TRBV3-1	TRBJ1-2	CASSQVGGTGGNYGYTF
15	TRBV7-2	TRBJ2-5	CASSFTGTVKETQYF
16	TRBV3-1	TRBJ2-1	CASSPWLSYGYNEQFF
17	TRBV5-1	TRBJ2-7	CASSLAQARGDHYEQYF
13	TRBV14	TRBJ2-5	CASSQDSVGTQYF
16	TRBV7-9	TRBJ2-5	CASSPAATSLQETQYF
14	TRBV5-1	TRBJ2-4	CASSLGTDRNIQYF
14	TRBV20-1	TRBJ2-1	CSARSGRLHNEQFF
16	TRBV28	TRBJ1-4	CASSLVTGATNEKLFF
15	TRBV6-5	TRBJ2-1	CASSDRVGGWNEQFF
16	TRBV27	TRBJ2-4	CASSSPTPRGKGIQYF
11	TRBV5-1	TRBJ2-2	CASPSPGELFF
14	TRBV25-1	TRBJ2-7	CASRGGVDDYEQYF
19	TRBV3-1	TRBJ2-6	CASSQDFPVGGSGANVLTF
13	TRBV29-1	TRBJ2-7	CSVDSPGGNEQYF
19	TRBV12-3/TRBV12-4	TRBJ1-1	CASSGLGQPPADLNTEAFF
17	TRBV7-9	TRBJ2-6	CASSNSRGVSGANVLTF
13	TRBV29-1	TRBJ1-1	CSVETGAATEAFF
19	TRBV21-1	TRBJ2-7	CASLPTGDAQTSPSYEQYF
15	TRBV20-1	TRBJ2-1	CSARDGQGRGNEQFF
14	TRBV20-1	TRBJ1-1	CSARPVGGATEAFF
17	TRBV9	TRBJ2-3	CASSVGETRPPTDTQYF
15	TRBV6-5	TRBJ2-1	CASSQGKMPYNEQFF
13	TRBV6-1	TRBJ1-1	CASSEEGGQEAFF
15	TRBV10-3	TRBJ2-1	CAISPIGQRDNEQFF
17	TRBV7-2	TRBJ2-3	CASSLGTGPSFTDTQYF
14	TRBV28	TRBJ2-7	CASSLTTPPYEQYF
13	TRBV3-1	TRBJ1-1	CASSQDDRANAFF
15	TRBV20-1	TRBJ2-7	CSARDDRGQSYEQYF
15	TRBV7-9	TRBJ1-2	CASSPPTVTNYGYTF
12	TRBV25-1	TRBJ1-2	CASRMGQALYTF
14	TRBV15	TRBJ1-4	CATSRGTVSEKLFF
15	TRBV14	TRBJ1-6	CASSQALGYNSPLHF
13	TRBV7-9	TRBJ1-4	CASSLDGGEKLFF
17	TRBV10-3	TRBJ2-1	CAISGPPGQGSNNGQFF
13	TRBV12-3/TRBV12-4	TRBJ2-7	CASSGTGIYEQYF
15	TRBV6-1	TRBJ2-7	CASSSLGTGVYEQYF
15	TRBV5-1	TRBJ1-5	CASSFEGSSNQPQHF
14	TRBV20-1	TRBJ2-7	CSAPPGTGSYEQYF